This T cell receptor (beta chain) was observed in a study of blood T cell repertoires in COVID-19. Authors' methods: Scientists estimated how many nucleated cells there were by amplifying reference gene primers. Measured with immunoSEQ multiplex PCR; TCRdb has only the in-frame clones, and not every one. That table furnishes V, J and clone size, whereas the DNA furnished D and trimming. This table has about 250,000 clones, 86% appearing once. Study members were between roughly 18 and 89 years old and lived in around 24 US regions. Two negative PCRs, clearance, or symptom resolution were required of recovered Cohort 3 donors. V lost 5 bases to trimming and J lost 7 bases; unmatched junction nucleotides: 12. Germline lookup yields CDR1 SGHNT and CDR2 YYREEE (reference sequence). There are 14 residues in the CDR3.

The sequence derives from a man aged 35 to 55 who had recovered from COVID-19. Sequenced material: PBMCs or T cells enriched from blood (not recorded which). The V and J genes are TRBV5-4 and TRBJ2-7; 7 bases map to TRBD2. The CDR3 DNA follows: TGTGCCAGCAGACGCCTGGGGGGGTCGGGGGAGCAGTACTTC. This translates into CASRRLGGSGEQYF. Supplemented by reference TRBV5-4 and TRBJ2-7, the full variable domain reads ETGVTQSPTHLIKTRGQQVTLRCSSQSGHNTVSWYQQALGQGPQFIFQYYREEENGRGNFPPRFSGLQFPNYSSELNVNALELDDSALYLCASRRLGGSGEQYFGPGTRLTVT.